The 30 T cell receptor beta chains below come from one sample, sequenced in a study of CD8 T cells in Susac syndrome. It was with random hexamers that roughly 0.5 to 1 ug RNA was reverse transcribed. TCRdb analysed the immunoSEQ multiplex PCR reads with MiXCR anew, one entry per CDR3 protein. The table has hundreds of thousands of distinct CDR3 sequences, about 88% seen once. The sequenced sample consisted of CD8+ T cells from PBMCs. These receptors all stem from a human donor with multiple sclerosis.

This chain links TRBV7-9 with TRBJ1-4; tentatively, D is TRBD1 (5 bases). Trimming stripped 3 bases from V and 7 bases from J, with 9 bases between. The CDR3 loop spans 13 amino acids. CDR1 and CDR2 from the germline V gene are SEHNR and FQNEAQ (reference sequence). The CDR3 spells CASSLTASEKLFF. The CDR3 nucleotides are TGTGCCAGCAGCTTGACAGCGTCTGAAAAACTGTTTTTT.

V and J are TRBV4-3 and TRBJ1-1; TRBD1 is a possible D gene (6 bases). Germline V gene lookup returns CDR1 LGHNA and CDR2 YSLEER. The V end was cut by 0 bases, the J end by 4 bases, with 12 bases between. The CDR3 is 15 amino acids. The CDR3 DNA reads as TGCGCCAGCAGCCAAGATTTCAGGGGAGGCACTGAAGCTTTCTTT. Protein sequence: CASSQDFRGGTEAFF.

The chain recombines TRBV4-3 with TRBJ2-1, with 8 bases identical to TRBD2. Germline V gene sequence: CDR1 LGHNA, CDR2 YSLEER. Trimming at V came to 0 bases and at J to 4 bases, leaving 8 bases not matched to a gene. The CDR3 runs 17 residues. The CDR3 nucleotides read TGCGCCAGCAGCCAAGATCGGGCTAGCGGGCAATACAATGAGCAGTTCTTC. It yields the protein CASSQDRASGQYNEQFF.

The chain joins TRBV7-3 to TRBJ2-6; 7 bases map to TRBD1. Germline V gene lookup returns CDR1 SGHTA and CDR2 FQGTGA. V gave up 7 bases and J gave up 1 base; unmatched junction bases: 10. The length of the CDR3 is 17 residues. The CDR3 sequence is CASTPGQILSGANVLTF. As DNA, the CDR3 is TGTGCCAGCACTCCGGGACAGATATTATCTGGGGCCAACGTCCTGACTTTC.

The genes are TRBV20-1 and TRBJ2-3; TRBD1 agrees at 9 bases. Germline V gene lookup returns CDR1 DFQATT and CDR2 SNEGSKA (reference sequence). The CDR3 extends over 14 amino acids. V dropped 7 bases and J dropped 4; count of bases not matched to a gene: 9. DNA of the CDR3: TGCAGTGGACAGGGGGGGCCTCAGGCAGATACGCAGTATTTT. This sequence encodes CSGQGGPQADTQYF.

The V call is TRBV10-3, the J call TRBJ2-3, with D possibly TRBD1 on 6 matching bases. The CDR3 spans 15 residues. Germline-derived CDR1 and CDR2 are ENHRY and SYGVKD. Between the trimmed V and J ends, which lost 2 bases and 2 bases, there was a span of 11 bases. CDR3 sequence (DNA): TGTGCCATCAGTGAGCCCCGGGACAACACAGATACGCAGTATTTT. It yields the protein CAISEPRDNTDTQYF.

This rearrangement joins TRBV6-2 or TRBV6-3 to TRBJ2-7; D perhaps matches TRBD2 (6 bases). The CDR3 contains 15 residues. The V gene lost 5 bases and the J gene lost 2 bases, with 16 bases spanning the gap. Per germline, CDR1 MNHEY and CDR2 SVGEGT. The CDR3 protein is CASSEPDYPPYEQYF. CDR3 bases: TGTGCCAGCAGTGAGCCGGACTATCCTCCCTACGAGCAGTACTTC.

This chain uses TRBV20-1 with TRBJ2-7, with D unresolved. V lost 3 bases to trimming and J lost 4 bases, with 13 bases between them. This CDR3 contains 13 residues. Germline values: CDR1 DFQATT, CDR2 SNEGSKA (reference sequence). In nucleotides, the CDR3 is TGCAGTGCTAGGGTCGGTAGTAGGTACGAGCAGTACTTC. Translating gives CSARVGSRYEQYF.

The V call is TRBV6-2 or TRBV6-3, the J call TRBJ2-7, with unresolved D. The V end was cut by 5 bases, the J end by 3 bases, with 11 bases between. The length of the CDR3 is 13 residues. CDR1 MNHEY and CDR2 SVGEGT come from the germline V gene. CDR3 nucleotide sequence: TGTGCCAGCAGTAATGGACGACGCTACGAGCAGTACTTC. Translating it yields CASSNGRRYEQYF.

The V call is TRBV4-3, the J call TRBJ1-6, with 7 bases matching TRBD1. The CDR3 is 15 residues long. Trimming removed 0 bases from V and 9 bases from J; junction bases left unmatched: 5. The V gene's germline CDR1 is LGHNA and CDR2 YSLEER. In nucleotides, the CDR3 is TGCGCCAGCAGCCAAGATACAGGGGTGATTTCACCCCTCCACTTT. It is translated as CASSQDTGVISPLHF.

This clonotype came up once. The chain joins TRBV29-1 to TRBJ2-2; D is unclear. This CDR3 contains 10 residues. Trimming stripped 5 bases from V and 7 bases from J, with 5 bases between. Germline-derived CDR1 and CDR2 are SQVTM and ANQGSEA. The CDR3 spells CSVRSGELFF. The CDR3 DNA is TGCAGCGTTCGTAGCGGGGAGCTGTTTTTT.

The J gene is TRBJ2-3, the V gene TRBV29-1; TRBD1 is a possible D gene (5 bases). The V gene lost 3 bases and the J gene lost 4 bases, with 14 bases spanning the gap. The CDR3 is 14 amino acids. The germline gives CDR1 SQVTM, CDR2 ANQGSEA. CDR3: CSVDGWGVADTQYF. CDR3 in DNA: TGCAGCGTTGATGGATGGGGCGTCGCAGATACGCAGTATTTT.

V gene TRBV19 combines with J gene TRBJ1-1; D ambiguous. Germline values: CDR1 LNHDA, CDR2 SQIVND (reference sequence). Trimming shortened V by 1 base and J by 4 bases, and 22 bases separated the two germline ends. The length of the CDR3 is 18 residues. The CDR3 DNA follows: TGTGCCAGTAGTATAGGGAGTGAGGGCGCAGGATCTCTCACTGAAGCTTTCTTT. Its protein product is CASSIGSEGAGSLTEAFF.

CDR3 coding DNA: TGTGCCAGCGGGACTAGCGTTTACAATGAGCAGTTCTTC. Translation: CASGTSVYNEQFF. J is TRBJ2-1 and V is TRBV2, with 10 bases aligning to TRBD2. The CDR3 covers 13 residues. CDR1 and CDR2 from the germline V gene are SNHLY and FYNNEI. Trimming cost V 8 bases and J 4 bases; bases outside gene matches: 2.

The rearrangement uses TRBV4-3 and TRBJ2-1; 8 nucleotides line up with TRBD2. V dropped 1 base and J dropped 6; count of bases not matched to a gene: 2. The CDR3 contains 14 residues. Germline-derived CDR1 and CDR2 are LGHNA and YSLEER. CDR3 residues: CASSQGRGGNEQFF. The DNA for the CDR3 is TGCGCCAGCAGCCAAGGACGGGGGGGCAATGAGCAGTTCTTC.

The chain employs TRBV28 and TRBJ2-5, with D perhaps being TRBD1 or TRBD2 (6 bases each). Germline V gives CDR1 MDHEN, CDR2 SYDVKM. The V gene lost 5 bases and the J gene lost 5 bases, with 21 bases spanning the gap. The CDR3 length is 16 residues. CDR3 in DNA: TGTGCCAGCAGTCCCCCGGGGGCTGGGTATGGGGAGACCCAGTACTTC. This translates into CASSPPGAGYGETQYF.

The chain combines TRBV5-6 with TRBJ2-7, with D possibly TRBD2 on 5 matching bases. Germline lookup yields CDR1 SGHDT and CDR2 YYEEEE. Trimming removed 4 bases from V and 6 bases from J, with 14 bases in between. The CDR3 contains 13 residues. The CDR3: CASSPSRAGEQYF. In nucleotides, the CDR3 is TGTGCCAGCAGCCCCAGCCGGGCGGGCGAGCAGTACTTC.

This sequence joins TRBV28 and TRBJ2-7; no firm D call. The CDR3 is made up of 14 amino acids. The V gene's germline CDR1 is MDHEN and CDR2 SYDVKM. The V and J ends lost 1 base and 3 bases respectively, with 10 bases between them. CDR3 residues: CASSLSGSVYEQYF. In DNA form, the CDR3 reads TGTGCCAGCAGTTTATCGGGCTCTGTCTACGAGCAGTACTTC.

This clonotype has only a few counts. The chain recombines TRBV20-1 with TRBJ2-7; possibly TRBD2 for D (6 bases). This CDR3 has 13 residues. V was trimmed by 2 bases and J by 0 bases, leaving 8 bases between them. Germline CDR1 and CDR2: DFQATT and SNEGSKA (reference sequence). The CDR3 sequence: CSARRGSSYEQYF. CDR3 DNA: TGCAGTGCTAGACGGGGGAGCTCCTACGAGCAGTACTTC.

The CDR3 sequence is CSARFRDRHYEQYF. The CDR3 DNA sequence: TGCAGTGCTAGGTTTCGGGACAGACACTACGAGCAGTACTTC. The V gene is TRBV20-1, the J gene TRBJ2-7; 7 bases agree with TRBD1. V gave up 3 bases and J gave up 3 bases; unmatched junction bases: 8. The CDR3 has 14 residues. Germline values: CDR1 DFQATT, CDR2 SNEGSKA (reference sequence).

The genes are TRBV7-6 and TRBJ2-1, with 14 bases aligning to TRBD2. V lost 4 bases and J lost 9; bases outside the gene matches: 2. CDR1 is SGHVS, CDR2 FNYEAQ, per germline. CDR3 length: 14 residues. DNA of the CDR3: TGTGCCAGCAGCTGGGGACTAGCGGGAGTTGAGCAGTTCTTC. Protein sequence: CASSWGLAGVEQFF.

The chain is built from TRBV9 and TRBJ2-2; 11 bases are a match to TRBD2. This CDR3 spans 15 amino acids. Germline trimming cut 4 bases from V and 5 bases from J; bases unmatched to any gene: 4. CDR1 is SGDLS, CDR2 YYNGEE, per germline. The DNA for the CDR3 is TGTGCCAGCAGCCCCACTAGCGGGGGAACCGGGGAGCTGTTTTTT. This codes for CASSPTSGGTGELFF.

This sequence joins TRBV30 and TRBJ2-7; 9 bases match TRBD1. The CDR3 extends over 12 amino acids. Per germline, CDR1 GTSNPN and CDR2 SVGIG (reference sequence). Losses at the gene ends were 4 bases for V and 4 bases for J; bases not matched to a gene: 2. The CDR3 DNA reads TGTGCCTGGACCGGACAGGGGTACGAGCAGTACTTC. Protein: CAWTGQGYEQYF.

The rearrangement joins TRBV3-1 to TRBJ2-7; 8 bases line up with TRBD1. CDR3 length: 16 amino acids. Trimming took 1 base from V and 1 from J; bases not matched to a gene: 6. Germline CDR1 is LGHDT and CDR2 is YNNKEL (reference sequence). The CDR3 DNA reads TGTGCCAGCAGCCAAGTCTCAGGGGGCATATCCTACGAGCAGTACTTC. Amino acids: CASSQVSGGISYEQYF.

Only one count was recorded for this clonotype. The genes are TRBV13 and TRBJ2-3; D call uncertain. The CDR3 is 13 residues long. Trimming shortened V by 7 bases and J by 1 base, and 9 bases separated the two germline ends. The germline V gene encodes CDR1 PRHDT and CDR2 FYEKMQ (reference sequence). The CDR3 is CASMSAGTDTQYF. The CDR3 DNA reads TGTGCCAGCATGTCCGCCGGCACAGATACGCAGTATTTT.

In DNA form, the CDR3 reads TGTGCCAGCACCGACCTACCTGGGAGTGCAGATACGCAGTATTTT. It is translated as CASTDLPGSADTQYF. The chain combines TRBV4-2 with TRBJ2-3, with D maybe TRBD2 (5 bases). CDR3 size: 15 residues. Trimming took off 7 bases at V and 4 bases at J, with 18 bases between the two ends. Germline V CDR1 and CDR2: LGHNA, YNFKEQ.

V gene TRBV9 combines with J gene TRBJ1-2, with 9 nucleotides matching TRBD1. Germline V gene lookup returns CDR1 SGDLS and CDR2 YYNGEE. With 6 bases clipped from V and 6 bases from J, the junction kept 6 bases outside the gene matches. The CDR3 covers 13 residues. The CDR3 DNA follows: TGTGCCAGCAACACAGGGGGCGGGGATGGCTACACCTTC. Protein sequence: CASNTGGGDGYTF.

Only a few counts were recorded for this clonotype. This chain uses TRBV6-2 or TRBV6-3 with TRBJ2-7, with D unclear. Trimming shortened V by 0 bases and J by 2 bases, and 11 bases separated the two germline ends. The CDR3 contains 15 residues. Germline CDR1 reads MNHEY; CDR2 reads SVGEGT. The CDR3, as DNA: TGTGCCAGCAGTTACTCGACCAGGTCGACCTACGAGCAGTACTTC. Translation: CASSYSTRSTYEQYF.

The CDR3 here is CASNGAGANYNEQFF. The DNA for the CDR3 is TGTGCCAGCAATGGAGCGGGAGCTAACTACAATGAGCAGTTCTTC. The chain links TRBV9 to TRBJ2-1; the match to TRBD2 covers 8 bases. Per the germline V gene, CDR1 is SGDLS and CDR2 is YYNGEE. The trim removed 6 bases at V and 3 bases at J, leaving 8 bases unmatched. CDR3 length: 15 amino acids.

This clonotype was observed once. The gene calls are TRBV15 and TRBJ2-2; D is possibly TRBD1 (6 bases). The germline V gene encodes CDR1 LNHNV and CDR2 YYDKDF (reference sequence). V was cut by 3 bases and J by 6 bases, with 20 bases left in between. The CDR3 sequence is 17 residues long. The CDR3 loop is CATSSRQGQGVPGELFF. The CDR3 DNA is TGTGCCACCAGCAGCCGTCAGGGGCAGGGAGTCCCCGGGGAGCTGTTTTTT.